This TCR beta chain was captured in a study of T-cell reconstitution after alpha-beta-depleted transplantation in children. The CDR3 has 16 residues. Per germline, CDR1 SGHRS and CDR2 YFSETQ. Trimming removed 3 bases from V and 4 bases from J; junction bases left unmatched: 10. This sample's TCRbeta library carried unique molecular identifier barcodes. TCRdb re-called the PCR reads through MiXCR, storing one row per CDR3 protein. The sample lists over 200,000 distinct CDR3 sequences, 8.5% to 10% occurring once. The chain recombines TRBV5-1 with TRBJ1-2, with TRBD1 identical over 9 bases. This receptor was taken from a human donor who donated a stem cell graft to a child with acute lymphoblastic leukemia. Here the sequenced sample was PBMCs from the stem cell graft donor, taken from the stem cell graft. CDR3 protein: CASSSYNGQGSYGYTF. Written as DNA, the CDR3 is TGCGCCAGCAGCTCCTACAACGGACAGGGGAGCTATGGCTACACCTTC. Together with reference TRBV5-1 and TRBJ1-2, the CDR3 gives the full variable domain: KAGVTQTPRYLIKTRGQQVTLSCSPISGHRSVSWYQQTPGQGLQFLFEYFSETQRNKGNFPGRFSGRQFSNSRSEMNVSTLELGDSALYLCASSSYNGQGSYGYTFGSGTRLTVV.